This passage covers 17 T cell receptor beta chains from one sample sequenced in a study of CD4 T cells in relation to SARS-CoV-2 and coronaviruses. Libraries were prepared by immunoSEQ multiplex PCR; TCRdb keeps only in-frame clonotypes and omits some of them. There are tens of thousands of clones in the sample; roughly four fifths occur only once, and more than 20% lies in the top ten. These receptors have no identified antigens. Before the COVID-19 pandemic, during about 2011-2018, CD4+ T cells were taken from unexposed donors. After roughly 9 days of culture, CD4+ T cells were isolated. Input material: CD4+ T cells from PBMCs, cultured in vitro. These receptors were obtained from a human donor in good health.

The V call is TRBV5-1, the J call TRBJ2-2; tentatively, D is TRBD2 (6 bases). This CDR3 comprises 16 residues. V dropped 4 bases and J dropped 1 base, with 14 bases sitting between them. Germline CDR1 is SGHRS and CDR2 is YFSETQ. The CDR3 nucleotides are TGCGCCAGCAGCGGCTCTGGAGGGCTGAACACCGGGGAGCTGTTTTTT. Translation: CASSGSGGLNTGELFF.

The chain combines TRBV4-3 with TRBJ2-3, with a weak D call TRBD2 (5 bases). V was shortened by 0 bases and J by 1 base, with 11 bases between the two germline ends. The germline CDR1 and CDR2 sequences are LGHNA and YSLEER. CDR3 length: 16 amino acids. The CDR3 loop is CASSQDRGAGTDTQYF. CDR3 nucleotide sequence: TGCGCCAGCAGCCAAGATCGGGGAGCGGGCACAGATACGCAGTATTTT.

The sample holds one count of this clone. CDR3 sequence reads: CASSFATGGYEQYF. As DNA, the CDR3 is TGTGCCAGCAGCTTTGCCACGGGGGGGTACGAGCAGTACTTC. The chain is built from TRBV5-4 and TRBJ2-7; TRBD2 agrees at 8 bases. Germline CDR1 reads SGHNT; CDR2 reads YYREEE (reference sequence). V was clipped by 2 bases and J by 4 bases; unmatched bases: 5. The CDR3 totals 14 residues.

The chain is built from TRBV2 and TRBJ2-5, with 8 bases lining up with TRBD1. The junction had 2 bases not matched to a gene; V was cut back by 6 bases and J by 2 bases. This CDR3 spans 13 amino acids. The germline V gene encodes CDR1 SNHLY and CDR2 FYNNEI. Written as DNA, the CDR3 is TGTGCCAGCAGCCGGGACAGGCAAGAGACCCAGTACTTC. Its translation is CASSRDRQETQYF.

The V and J genes are TRBV19 and TRBJ1-4; TRBD1 might be the D (5 bases). Trimming removed 3 bases at V and 4 bases at J, with 9 bases between. Germline V CDR1 and CDR2: LNHDA, SQIVND (reference sequence). This CDR3 region has 14 residues. The chain's CDR3 is CASSMWGGNEKLFF. The CDR3 coding sequence is TGTGCCAGTAGTATGTGGGGGGGTAATGAAAAACTGTTTTTT.

The rearrangement joins TRBV18 to TRBJ1-2; 7 positions match TRBD1. J was trimmed by 6 bases and V by 4 bases; bases with no gene match: 14. This CDR3 is built from 16 residues. Germline-derived CDR1 and CDR2 are KGHSH and LQKENI. The CDR3 loop reads CASSLQNAGDSDGYTF. For the CDR3, the DNA is TGTGCCAGCTCACTACAAAACGCAGGGGACAGCGATGGCTACACCTTC.

The V and J genes are TRBV7-9 and TRBJ2-2, with 8 positions matching TRBD2. Germline V gene data show CDR1 as SEHNR and CDR2 as FQNEAQ (reference sequence). This CDR3 has 17 residues. V gave up 2 bases and J gave up 5 bases; unmatched junction bases: 10. The CDR3, as DNA: TGTGCCAGCAGCTTACCGTCGGGGGGGCGACATACCGGGGAGCTGTTTTTT. Translated: CASSLPSGGRHTGELFF.

The sample holds one count of this clone. The chain couples TRBV3-1 (or the pseudogene TRBV3-2) to TRBJ2-5; 13 nucleotides line up with TRBD2. With V trimmed by 3 bases and J by 5 bases, 3 bases remained unmatched. CDR1 and CDR2 (germline): LGHDT, YNNKEL (reference sequence). The CDR3 sequence is 15 residues long. The CDR3 loop is CASSQGLAGMETQYF. Written as DNA, the CDR3 is TGTGCCAGCAGCCAGGGACTAGCGGGAATGGAGACCCAGTACTTC.

V gene TRBV7-2 combines with J gene TRBJ1-1; tentatively, D is TRBD1 (6 bases). V dropped 5 bases and J dropped 1 base, with 14 bases sitting between them. Germline loops: CDR1 SGHTA, CDR2 FQGNSA. The CDR3 loop spans 15 amino acids. CDR3 loop: CASSPPGAANTEAFF. For the CDR3, the DNA is TGTGCCAGCAGCCCACCAGGGGCAGCGAACACTGAAGCTTTCTTT.

This sequence joins TRBV18 and TRBJ2-7; a possible D gene is TRBD2 (6 bases). V gave up 4 bases and J gave up 3 bases, with 19 bases separating them. The length of the CDR3 is 16 residues. Germline V gives CDR1 KGHSH, CDR2 LQKENI. CDR3: CASSLGGRRQIYEQYF. The CDR3 DNA reads TGTGCCAGCTCACTAGGTGGGAGGCGACAGATCTACGAGCAGTACTTC.

This CDR3 is CASSPNRGAKNTIYF. In DNA form, the CDR3 reads TGTGCCAGCAGCCCTAATAGGGGGGCCAAAAACACCATATATTTT. The genes are TRBV14 and TRBJ1-3, with a possible D match to TRBD1 (6 bases). CDR1 and CDR2 (germline): SGHDN, FVKESK. The CDR3 length is 15 residues. V lost 4 bases, J lost 6 bases, and 16 bases lay in between.

The chain recombines TRBV6-5 with TRBJ2-1; TRBD2 is a possible D gene (6 bases). From germline, CDR1 is MNHEY and CDR2 SVGAGI. This CDR3 has 13 residues. The CDR3 nucleotides read TGTGCTAGCGGCGGACTACTCTACAATGAGCAGTTCTTC. Translated, it gives CASGGLLYNEQFF.

This clone was seen more than once but under ten times. The V call is TRBV11-3, the J call TRBJ2-1; the D call may be TRBD1 or TRBD2 (7 bases each). V was trimmed by 1 base and J by 6 bases, leaving 16 bases between them. CDR1 and CDR2 (germline): SGHNT, YENEEA. The CDR3 runs to 16 residues. The CDR3 protein is CASSLGGGRGFNEQFF. CDR3 nucleotide sequence: TGTGCCAGCAGCTTAGGGGGGGGCAGGGGGTTCAATGAGCAGTTCTTC.

V usage is TRBV6-2 or TRBV6-3 and J usage is TRBJ1-2; D is uncertain. The germline gives CDR1 MNHEY, CDR2 SVGEGT. The V gene lost 5 bases and the J gene lost 5 bases, with 9 bases spanning the gap. The CDR3 covers 12 residues. The CDR3 DNA reads as TGTGCCAGCAGTCTCGGACTGTATGGCTACACCTTC. The encoded protein is CASSLGLYGYTF.

The chain is built from TRBV6-1 and TRBJ2-5; 7 positions agree with TRBD1. V shed 3 bases, J shed 1 base, and the junction held 11 bases outside the gene matches. CDR1 is MNHNS, CDR2 SASEGT, per germline. The CDR3 has 17 amino acids. CDR3 region: CASSEGSPGQTQETQYF. The CDR3 DNA is TGTGCCAGCAGTGAGGGAAGTCCGGGACAGACCCAAGAGACCCAGTACTTC.

The genes are TRBV10-3 and TRBJ2-3; 10 bases line up with TRBD1. CDR1 ENHRY and CDR2 SYGVKD come from the germline V gene. J lost 5 bases, V lost 6 bases, and 5 bases had no gene match. The CDR3 is 14 amino acids. The CDR3 region has the DNA TGTGCCATCAGAACCGGACAGGGGGAAGATACGCAGTATTTT. It codes for CAIRTGQGEDTQYF.

The rearrangement uses TRBV18 and TRBJ2-1; 7 positions agree with TRBD2. J gave up 2 bases and V 6 bases, and 10 bases lay outside the gene matches. The germline V gene encodes CDR1 KGHSH and CDR2 LQKENI. This CDR3 contains 16 residues. CDR3 nucleotides: TGTGCCAGCTCTCTTGAAGCGGGAAGGACCTACAATGAGCAGTTCTTC. Translation gives CASSLEAGRTYNEQFF.